These 7 T cell receptor beta chains share one sample of origin, sequenced in a study of CD8+ T cells in alopecia areata. Sequencing templates came from extracted RNA that was reverse transcribed into cDNA. Only in-frame clones appear in the TCRdb table, and some are missing; sequencing was by immunoSEQ multiplex PCR. The sample lists 150,000 to 200,000 clones, about 63% occurring once. The sequencing here drew on CD4+ T cells sorted from blood, taken at week 0. Receptors were obtained from a human donor with alopecia areata.

The V and J genes are TRBV25-1 and TRBJ2-3; 12 bases match TRBD2. CDR3 size: 16 residues. Losses at the gene ends were 4 bases for V and 5 bases for J; bases not matched to a gene: 7. Germline CDR1 is MGHDK and CDR2 is SYGVNS. CDR3 in DNA: TGTGCCAGCAGTGGCAGACTAGCGGGGGTACAAGATACGCAGTATTTT. Translating gives CASSGRLAGVQDTQYF.

With regard to this clone: Different DNA sequences within this sample yield the same CDR3. The V call is TRBV19, the J call TRBJ1-2; D gene unclear. This CDR3 comprises 12 residues. Trimming removed 1 base at V and 3 bases at J, with 3 bases between. Germline CDR1 LNHDA, CDR2 SQIVND (reference sequence). This CDR3 reads CASSIGDYGYTF. CDR3 DNA: TGTGCCAGTAGTATAGGTGACTATGGCTACACCTTC.

The gene calls are TRBV30 and TRBJ1-2; no reliable D call. The CDR3 spans 12 residues. Trimming pared 2 bases from V and 8 bases from J, leaving 12 bases between. The germline V gene encodes CDR1 GTSNPN and CDR2 SVGIG (reference sequence). CDR3 DNA: TGTGCCTGGAGTAATCGGAATGGGGGCTACACCTTC. Translated: CAWSNRNGGYTF.

The chain employs TRBV5-1 and TRBJ2-5; D possibly corresponds to TRBD2 (5 bases). Trimming left V 6 bases short and J 2 bases short, with 11 bases between. Germline loops: CDR1 SGHRS, CDR2 YFSETQ. The length of the CDR3 is 13 residues. CDR3: CASNPGRQETQYF. CDR3 nucleotides: TGCGCCAGCAACCCGGGAAGGCAAGAGACCCAGTACTTC.

This clone was seen a few times. The chain recombines TRBV30 with TRBJ2-7; tentative D call: TRBD1 (5 bases). The V gene lost 8 bases and the J gene lost 2 bases, with 13 bases spanning the gap. CDR1 is GTSNPN and CDR2 is SVGIG in the germline V gene (reference sequence). The CDR3 extends over 12 amino acids. The CDR3 protein is CARNKGPYEQYF. For the CDR3, the DNA is TGTGCCCGTAACAAGGGGCCCTACGAGCAGTACTTC.

The chain carries TRBV30 and TRBJ1-5; D might be TRBD1 (5 bases). The CDR3 has 16 residues. Germline V gives CDR1 GTSNPN, CDR2 SVGIG (reference sequence). V was shortened by 0 bases and J by 4 bases, with 16 bases between the two germline ends. For the CDR3, the DNA is TGTGCCTGGAGTGTGGGGGGATCCCAGACTAATCAGCCCCAGCATTTT. This gives the protein CAWSVGGSQTNQPQHF.

This clone was counted between two and nine times. The CDR3 loop is CASRPTGTHKQFF. The CDR3 DNA reads TGTGCCAGCAGACCGACCGGGACTCATAAGCAGTTCTTC. This sequence joins TRBV5-6 and TRBJ2-1, with D possibly matching TRBD2 (6 bases). V lost 5 bases and J 11 bases, leaving 17 bases between the germline ends. This CDR3 comprises 13 residues. The germline gives CDR1 SGHDT, CDR2 YYEEEE.